This T cell receptor beta chain was found in a study of cytomegalovirus exposure and HLA in healthy donors. In germline, CDR1 is GTSNPN, CDR2 SVGIG (reference sequence). CDR3 length: 15 residues. The V end was cut by 1 base, the J end by 0 bases, with 11 bases between. The PCR contained 60 Vbeta and 13 Jbeta primers. Method: immunoSEQ multiplex PCR; TCRdb's copy keeps in-frame clones and lacks some. This table has hundreds of thousands of clones, approximately 88% appearing once. The sequencing sample was made of PBMCs. J is TRBJ2-3 and V is TRBV30, with D perhaps matching TRBD2 (5 bases). The source is a boy between 2 and 10 years old in good health and CMV-seronegative. DNA for the CDR3: TGTGCCTGGAGTGATCTAGCTAGGAGCACAGATACGCAGTATTTT. Translation: CAWSDLARSTDTQYF.